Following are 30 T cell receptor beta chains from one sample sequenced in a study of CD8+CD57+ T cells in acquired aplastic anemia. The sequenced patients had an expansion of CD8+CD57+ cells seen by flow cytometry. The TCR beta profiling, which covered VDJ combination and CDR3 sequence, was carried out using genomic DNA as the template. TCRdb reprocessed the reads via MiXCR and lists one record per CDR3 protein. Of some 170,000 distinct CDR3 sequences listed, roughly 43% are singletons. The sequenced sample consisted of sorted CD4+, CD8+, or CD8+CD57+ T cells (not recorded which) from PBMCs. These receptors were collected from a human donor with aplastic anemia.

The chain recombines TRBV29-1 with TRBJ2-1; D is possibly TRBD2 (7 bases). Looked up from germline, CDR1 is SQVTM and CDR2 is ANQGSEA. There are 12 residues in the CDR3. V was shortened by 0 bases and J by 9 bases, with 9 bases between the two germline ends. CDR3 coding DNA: TGCAGCGTTGAAGATCGGGGGGCTGAGCAGTTCTTC. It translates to CSVEDRGAEQFF.

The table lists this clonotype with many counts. CDR3 bases: TGTGCCAGCAGGGTCAGCGGGGGGGCCTCGTCCTACAATGAGCAGTTCTTC. Its protein product is CASRVSGGASSYNEQFF. This chain uses TRBV2 with TRBJ2-1, with 10 bases fitting TRBD2. V was clipped by 6 bases and J by 1 base; unmatched bases: 9. Germline V gene lookup returns CDR1 SNHLY and CDR2 FYNNEI. The CDR3 sequence is 17 residues long.

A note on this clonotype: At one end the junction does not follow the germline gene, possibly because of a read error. DNA for the CDR3: TGTGCCACCAGTGGCCTAGCGGGATCCACAGATACGCAGTATTTT. Encoded protein: CATSGLAGSTDTQYF. This sequence joins TRBV2 and TRBJ2-3; TRBD2 aligns across 9 bases. The CDR3 sequence is 15 residues long. CDR1 and CDR2 (germline): SNHLY, FYNNEI.

CDR3 sequence: CASSSFGGSYEQYF. The CDR3 region has the DNA TGTGCCAGCTCCTCTTTCGGGGGGTCCTACGAGCAGTACTTC. J is TRBJ2-7 and V is TRBV7-2; TRBD2 aligns across 7 bases. CDR1 and CDR2 (germline): SGHTA, FQGNSA. The CDR3 has 14 amino acids. The V and J ends lost 8 bases and 1 base, in that order; junction bases with no gene match: 8.

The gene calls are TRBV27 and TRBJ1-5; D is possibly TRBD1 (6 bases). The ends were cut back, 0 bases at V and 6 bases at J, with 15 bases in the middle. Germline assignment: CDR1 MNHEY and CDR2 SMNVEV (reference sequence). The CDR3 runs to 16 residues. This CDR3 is CASSLSGAGGTQPQHF. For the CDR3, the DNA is TGTGCCAGCAGTTTATCCGGGGCGGGGGGCACTCAGCCCCAGCATTTT.

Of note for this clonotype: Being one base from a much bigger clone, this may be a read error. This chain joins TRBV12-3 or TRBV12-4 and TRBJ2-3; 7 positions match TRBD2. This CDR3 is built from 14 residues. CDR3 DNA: TGTGCCAGCAGTATACGAACTAGCGCAGATACGCAGTGTTTT. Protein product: CASSIRTSADTQCF.

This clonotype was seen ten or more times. The CDR3 DNA sequence: TGTGCCAGTAGGACGGATCGGGCCGGGGAGCTGTTTTTT. Translating it yields CASRTDRAGELFF. The J gene is TRBJ2-2, the V gene TRBV19, with D unclear. Germline values: CDR1 LNHDA, CDR2 SQIVND (reference sequence). The CDR3 is made up of 13 amino acids. V shed 6 bases and J shed 6 bases, with 11 bases lying between them.

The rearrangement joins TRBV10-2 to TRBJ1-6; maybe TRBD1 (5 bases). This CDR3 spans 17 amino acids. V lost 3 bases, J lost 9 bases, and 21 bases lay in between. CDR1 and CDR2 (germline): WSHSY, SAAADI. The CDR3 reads CASSDLGRGWRSSPLHF. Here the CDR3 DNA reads TGCGCCAGCAGTGACCTGGGACGGGGCTGGCGTAGTTCACCCCTCCACTTT.

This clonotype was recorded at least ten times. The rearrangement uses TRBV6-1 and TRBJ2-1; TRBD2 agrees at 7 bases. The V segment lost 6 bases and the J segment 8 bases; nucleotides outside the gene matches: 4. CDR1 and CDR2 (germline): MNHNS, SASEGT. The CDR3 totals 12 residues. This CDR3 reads CASSRLADEQFF. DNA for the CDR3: TGTGCCAGCAGCAGACTAGCCGATGAGCAGTTCTTC.

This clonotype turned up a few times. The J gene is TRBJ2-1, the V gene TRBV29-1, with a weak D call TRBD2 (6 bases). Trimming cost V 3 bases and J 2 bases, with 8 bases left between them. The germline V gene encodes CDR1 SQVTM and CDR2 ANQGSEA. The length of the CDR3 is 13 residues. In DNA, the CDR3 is TGCAGCGTTGAGGGAGGCGCCTACAATGAGCAGTTCTTC. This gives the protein CSVEGGAYNEQFF.

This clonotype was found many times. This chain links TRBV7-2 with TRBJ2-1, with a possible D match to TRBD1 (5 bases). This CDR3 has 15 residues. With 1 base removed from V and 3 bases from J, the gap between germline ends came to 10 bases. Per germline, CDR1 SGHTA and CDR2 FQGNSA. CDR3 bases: TGTGCCAGCAGCTTAGGCAGGGTTGACTACAATGAGCAGTTCTTC. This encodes CASSLGRVDYNEQFF.

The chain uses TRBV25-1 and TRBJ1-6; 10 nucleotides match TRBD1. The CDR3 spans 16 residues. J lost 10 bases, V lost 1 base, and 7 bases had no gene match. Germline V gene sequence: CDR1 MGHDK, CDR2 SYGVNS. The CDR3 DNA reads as TGTGCCAGCAGTGAATCGCAGTGGGACAGGGGATCACCCCTCCACTTT. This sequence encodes CASSESQWDRGSPLHF.

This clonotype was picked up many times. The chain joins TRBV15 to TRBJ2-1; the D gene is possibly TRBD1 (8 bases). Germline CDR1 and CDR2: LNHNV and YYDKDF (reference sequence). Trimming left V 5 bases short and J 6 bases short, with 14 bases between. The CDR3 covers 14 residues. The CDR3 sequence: CATSLQGGSNEQFF. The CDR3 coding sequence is TGTGCCACCAGCTTACAGGGGGGGAGCAATGAGCAGTTCTTC. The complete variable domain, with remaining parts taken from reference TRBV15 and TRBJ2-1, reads DAMVIQNPRYQVTQFGKPVTLSCSQTLNHNVMYWYQQKSSQAPKLLFHYYDKDFNNEADTPDNFQSRRPNTSFCFLDIRSPGLGDTAMYLCATSLQGGSNEQFFGPGTRLTVL.

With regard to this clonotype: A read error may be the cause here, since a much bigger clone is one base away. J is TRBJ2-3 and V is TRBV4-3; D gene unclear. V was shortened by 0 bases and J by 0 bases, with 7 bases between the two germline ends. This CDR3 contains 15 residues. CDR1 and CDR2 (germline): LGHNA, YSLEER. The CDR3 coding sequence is TGCGCCAGCAGCCAAGATTGGTTCAGCACAGATACGCAGTATTTT. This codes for CASSQDWFSTDTQYF.

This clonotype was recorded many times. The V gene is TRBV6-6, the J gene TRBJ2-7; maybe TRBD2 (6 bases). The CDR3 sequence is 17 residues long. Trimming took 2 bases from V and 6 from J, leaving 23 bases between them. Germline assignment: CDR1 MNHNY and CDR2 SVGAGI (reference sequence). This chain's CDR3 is CASSYADPLGGGSEQYF. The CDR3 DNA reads TGTGCCAGCAGTTACGCCGATCCTTTGGGGGGAGGTTCCGAGCAGTACTTC.

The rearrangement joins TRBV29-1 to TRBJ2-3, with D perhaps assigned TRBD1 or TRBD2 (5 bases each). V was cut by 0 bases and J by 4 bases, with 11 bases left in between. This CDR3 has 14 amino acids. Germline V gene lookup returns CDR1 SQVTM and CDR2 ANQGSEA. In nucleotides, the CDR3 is TGCAGCGTTGAAGAGCTACTAGGGGCAGATACGCAGTATTTT. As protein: CSVEELLGADTQYF.

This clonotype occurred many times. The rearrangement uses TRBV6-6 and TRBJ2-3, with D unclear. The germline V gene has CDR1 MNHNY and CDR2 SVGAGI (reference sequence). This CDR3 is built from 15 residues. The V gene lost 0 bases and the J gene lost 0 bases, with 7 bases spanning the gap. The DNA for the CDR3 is TGTGCCAGCAGTTACTCGAGACTCAGCACAGATACGCAGTATTTT. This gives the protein CASSYSRLSTDTQYF.

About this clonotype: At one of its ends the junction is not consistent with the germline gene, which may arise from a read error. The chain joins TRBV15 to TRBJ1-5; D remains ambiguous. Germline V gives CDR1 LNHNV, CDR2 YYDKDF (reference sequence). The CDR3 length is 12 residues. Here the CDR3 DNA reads TGTGCCACCAGCAGAGACGGTCAGCCCCAACATTTT. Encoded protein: CATSRDGQPQHF. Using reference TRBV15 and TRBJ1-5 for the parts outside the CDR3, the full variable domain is DAMVIQNPRYQVTQFGKPVTLSCSQTLNHNVMYWYQQKSSQAPKLLFHYYDKDFNNEADTPDNFQSRRPNTSFCFLDIRSPGLGDTAMYLCATSRDGQPQHFGDGTRLSIL.

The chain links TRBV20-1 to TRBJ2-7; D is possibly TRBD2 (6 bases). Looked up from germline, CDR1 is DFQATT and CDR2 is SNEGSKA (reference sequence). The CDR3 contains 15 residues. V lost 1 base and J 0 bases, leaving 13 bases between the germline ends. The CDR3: CSARAPGLHSYEQYF. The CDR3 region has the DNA TGCAGTGCTAGAGCCCCGGGACTCCACTCCTACGAGCAGTACTTC.

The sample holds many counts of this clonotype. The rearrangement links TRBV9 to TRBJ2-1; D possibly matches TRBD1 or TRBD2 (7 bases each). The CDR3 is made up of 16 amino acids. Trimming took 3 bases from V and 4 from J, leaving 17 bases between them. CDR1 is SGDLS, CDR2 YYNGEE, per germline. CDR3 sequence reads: CASSAQGGGLYNEQFF. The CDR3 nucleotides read TGTGCCAGCAGCGCCCAGGGGGGGGGGCTTTACAATGAGCAGTTCTTC.

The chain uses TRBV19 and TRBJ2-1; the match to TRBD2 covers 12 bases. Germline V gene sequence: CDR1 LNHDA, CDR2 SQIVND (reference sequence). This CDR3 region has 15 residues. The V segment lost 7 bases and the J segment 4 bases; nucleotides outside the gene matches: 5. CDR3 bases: TGTGCCAGTATGAGGCTAGCGGGAGGGTACAATGAGCAGTTCTTC. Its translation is CASMRLAGGYNEQFF.

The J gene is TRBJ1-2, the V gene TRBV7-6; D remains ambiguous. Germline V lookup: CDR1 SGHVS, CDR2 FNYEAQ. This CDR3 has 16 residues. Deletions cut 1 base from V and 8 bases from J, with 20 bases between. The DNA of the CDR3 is TGTGCCAGCAGCTTAGATCCGGCAGCTGGTTTTCGGGGCTACACCTTC. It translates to CASSLDPAAGFRGYTF.

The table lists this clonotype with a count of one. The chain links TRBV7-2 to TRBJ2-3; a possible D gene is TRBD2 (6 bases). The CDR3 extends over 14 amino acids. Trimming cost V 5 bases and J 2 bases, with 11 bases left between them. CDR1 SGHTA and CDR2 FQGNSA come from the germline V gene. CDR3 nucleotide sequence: TGTGCCAGCAGCACTAGCAGAGACACAGATACGCAGTATTTT. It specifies CASSTSRDTDTQYF.

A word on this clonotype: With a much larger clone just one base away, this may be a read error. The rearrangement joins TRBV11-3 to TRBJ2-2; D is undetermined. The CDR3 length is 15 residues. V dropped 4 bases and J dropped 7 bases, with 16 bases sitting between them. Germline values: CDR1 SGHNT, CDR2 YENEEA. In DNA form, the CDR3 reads TGTGCCAGCAGCTCAGATCTCGTGGGAAACGGGGAGCTGTTTTTT. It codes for CASSSDLVGNGELFF.

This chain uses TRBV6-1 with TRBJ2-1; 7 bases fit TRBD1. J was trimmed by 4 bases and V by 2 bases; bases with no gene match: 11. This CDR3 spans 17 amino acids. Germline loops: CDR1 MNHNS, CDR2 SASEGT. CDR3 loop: CASSERGDSLIYNEQFF. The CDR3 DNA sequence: TGTGCCAGCAGTGAAAGAGGGGACAGCCTTATTTACAATGAGCAGTTCTTC.

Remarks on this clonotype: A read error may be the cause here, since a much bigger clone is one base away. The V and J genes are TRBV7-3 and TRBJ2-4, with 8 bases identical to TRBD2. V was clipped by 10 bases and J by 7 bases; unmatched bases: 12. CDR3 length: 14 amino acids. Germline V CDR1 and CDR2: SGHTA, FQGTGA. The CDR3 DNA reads TGTGCCAACGAGGCGGGGGGTCCTGGGAACATTCAGTACTTC. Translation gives CANEAGGPGNIQYF.

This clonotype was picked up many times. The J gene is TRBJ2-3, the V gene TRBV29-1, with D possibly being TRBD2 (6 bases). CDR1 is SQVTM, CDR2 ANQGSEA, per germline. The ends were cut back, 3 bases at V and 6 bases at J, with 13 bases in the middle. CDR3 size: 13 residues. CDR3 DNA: TGCAGCGTTGATGTAGGGACTGGTGATACGCAGTATTTT. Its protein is CSVDVGTGDTQYF.

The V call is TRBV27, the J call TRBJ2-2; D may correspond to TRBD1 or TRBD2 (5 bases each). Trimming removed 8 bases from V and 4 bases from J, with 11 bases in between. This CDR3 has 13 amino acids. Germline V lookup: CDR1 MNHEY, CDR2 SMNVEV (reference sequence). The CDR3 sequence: CASCTRGTGELFF. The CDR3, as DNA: TGTGCCAGCTGCACTAGGGGCACCGGGGAGCTGTTTTTT.

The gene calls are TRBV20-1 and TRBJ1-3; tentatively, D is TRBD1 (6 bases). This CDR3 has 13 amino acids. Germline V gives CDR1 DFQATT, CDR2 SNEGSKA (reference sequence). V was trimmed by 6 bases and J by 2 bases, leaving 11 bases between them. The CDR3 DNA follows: TGCAGTGCCTACAGGGTTGCTGGAAACACCATATATTTT. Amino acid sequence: CSAYRVAGNTIYF.

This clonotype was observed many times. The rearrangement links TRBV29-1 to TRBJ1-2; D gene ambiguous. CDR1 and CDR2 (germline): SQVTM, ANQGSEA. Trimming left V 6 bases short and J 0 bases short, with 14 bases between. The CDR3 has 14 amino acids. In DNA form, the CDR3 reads TGCAGCGTCGCCACGGACCCTTCTAACTATGGCTACACCTTC. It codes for CSVATDPSNYGYTF.